A single sample gave rise to the 26 T cell receptor beta chains below, sequenced in a study of shared clonotypes between healthy human individuals. Produced via immunoSEQ multiplex PCR; TCRdb's table is partial and in-frame only. The sample yields roughly 700,000 clones, over 65% seen once. The sample consisted of memory CD4+ T cells sorted from blood. Sample subset: CD45RA-negative fraction. The receptors shown here come from a woman between 25 and 40 years old in good health.

The rearrangement links TRBV4-1 to TRBJ2-3, with 14 bases identical to TRBD2. J gave up 8 bases and V 0 bases, and 13 bases lay outside the gene matches. CDR1 MGHRA and CDR2 YSYEKL come from the germline V gene. This CDR3 spans 19 amino acids. This chain's CDR3 is CASSQDYNPGTSGRSTQYF. The DNA for the CDR3 is TGCGCCAGCAGCCAAGATTACAACCCCGGGACTAGCGGGAGAAGTACGCAGTATTTT.

This clone was counted between two and nine times. The chain has TRBV5-1 and TRBJ2-3; TRBD1 agrees at 7 bases. Germline-derived CDR1 and CDR2 are SGHRS and YFSETQ. This CDR3 comprises 15 residues. The V segment lost 3 bases and the J segment 0 bases; nucleotides outside the gene matches: 4. The CDR3 protein is CASSYGQASTDTQYF. In DNA, the CDR3 is TGCGCCAGCAGCTACGGACAGGCCAGCACAGATACGCAGTATTTT.

The V gene is TRBV25-1, the J gene TRBJ2-2; D is ambiguous. Germline V gene sequence: CDR1 MGHDK, CDR2 SYGVNS. The CDR3 extends over 15 amino acids. The ends were cut back, 1 base at V and 2 bases at J, with 8 bases in the middle. The CDR3 is CASSEFNSNTGELFF. CDR3 coding DNA: TGTGCCAGCAGTGAATTCAACAGTAACACCGGGGAGCTGTTTTTT.

The rearrangement uses TRBV9 and TRBJ1-5, with D perhaps TRBD1 (5 bases). The CDR3 has 14 amino acids. V lost 0 bases and J lost 6, with 10 bases in between. CDR1 and CDR2 (germline): SGDLS, YYNGEE. CDR3 sequence reads: CASSVGSQGQPQHF. CDR3 sequence (DNA): TGTGCCAGCAGCGTAGGGAGTCAGGGTCAGCCCCAGCATTTT.

The chain couples TRBV6-5 to TRBJ1-1; D unclear. V dropped 6 bases and J dropped 4 bases, with 15 bases sitting between them. Germline V gene lookup returns CDR1 MNHEY and CDR2 SVGAGI. This CDR3 has 14 amino acids. The DNA for the CDR3 is TGTGCCAGCAGCAGACACTCCCGGGGCACTGAAGCTTTCTTT. Encoded protein: CASSRHSRGTEAFF.

About this clone itself: A much larger clonotype is one base distant, so this may be a read error. The rearrangement joins TRBV27 to TRBJ1-1; 8 nucleotides align to TRBD1. Looked up from germline, CDR1 is MNHEY and CDR2 is SMNVEV (reference sequence). This CDR3 has 15 residues. Trimming removed 1 base from V and 6 bases from J; junction bases left unmatched: 7. The CDR3 DNA reads as TGTGCCAGCAGTTTATTCAGGGGGCGCGGCGCTGAAGCTTTCTTT. This sequence encodes CASSLFRGRGAEAFF.

The chain recombines TRBV5-6 with TRBJ2-1; 8 positions agree with TRBD1. Germline lookup yields CDR1 SGHDT and CDR2 YYEEEE. This CDR3 has 15 amino acids. Losses at the gene ends were 4 bases for V and 5 bases for J; bases not matched to a gene: 8. In DNA, the CDR3 is TGTGCCAGCAGCAGACCGGGACAGGTGGACAATGAGCAGTTCTTC. Translating gives CASSRPGQVDNEQFF. Based on the CDR3 plus reference TRBV5-6 and TRBJ2-1, the full variable domain is DAGVTQSPTHLIKTRGQQVTLRCSPKSGHDTVSWYQQALGQGPQFIFQYYEEEERQRGNFPDRFSGHQFPNYSSELNVNALLLGDSALYLCASSRPGQVDNEQFFGPGTRLTVL.

This clone was observed a few times. The V and J genes are TRBV16 and TRBJ2-1; 7 bases align to TRBD2. The length of the CDR3 is 18 residues. J lost 4 bases, V lost 3 bases, and 15 bases had no gene match. CDR1 is KGHSY and CDR2 is FQNENV in the germline V gene. The CDR3 DNA reads TGTGCCAGCAGCCATTCCCGAGTCCGGGACTATCCGTACAATGAGCAGTTCTTC. This sequence encodes CASSHSRVRDYPYNEQFF.

The genes are TRBV28 and TRBJ1-5, with 9 bases aligning to TRBD1. The CDR3 extends over 14 amino acids. Per the germline V gene, CDR1 is MDHEN and CDR2 is SYDVKM. With V trimmed by 3 bases and J by 7 bases, 4 bases remained unmatched. The CDR3 DNA reads TGTGCCAGCAGTTTGACAGGGGGTAGACAGCCCCAGCATTTT. Residues: CASSLTGGRQPQHF.

V and J are TRBV6-5 and TRBJ2-7; D remains ambiguous. Germline V gene lookup returns CDR1 MNHEY and CDR2 SVGAGI. This CDR3 region has 14 residues. V was cut by 5 bases and J by 6 bases, with 17 bases left in between. CDR3 sequence: CASSPSTVSGEQYF. DNA for the CDR3: TGTGCCAGCAGTCCCTCTACCGTATCAGGCGAGCAGTACTTC.

This clone has more than one count but fewer than ten. The chain couples TRBV9 to TRBJ2-2, with D possibly matching TRBD2 (5 bases). The CDR3 loop spans 14 amino acids. Trimming removed 4 bases from V and 4 bases from J, with 11 bases in between. CDR1 is SGDLS, CDR2 YYNGEE, per germline. CDR3: CASSRTGGTGELFF. In nucleotides, the CDR3 is TGTGCCAGCAGCCGGACTGGAGGCACCGGGGAGCTGTTTTTT.

A few counts support this clone. The chain uses TRBV28 and TRBJ2-7; D is possibly TRBD2 (5 bases). The CDR3 loop spans 15 amino acids. V shed 8 bases and J shed 3 bases, with 20 bases lying between them. The germline gives CDR1 MDHEN, CDR2 SYDVKM. Here the CDR3 DNA reads TGTGCCAGCGGACCGGTGGACGGGAAAAGCTACGAGCAGTACTTC. Its protein is CASGPVDGKSYEQYF.

This rearrangement joins TRBV6-4 to TRBJ2-1; TRBD1 might be the D (6 bases). Germline V CDR1 and CDR2: MRHNA, SNTAGT. This CDR3 comprises 15 residues. V lost 2 bases, J lost 0 bases, and 8 bases lay in between. In DNA, the CDR3 is TGTGCCAGCAGTGACGAGGACAGCTCCTACAATGAGCAGTTCTTC. It specifies CASSDEDSSYNEQFF.

This clone was seen more than once but under ten times. V gene TRBV28 combines with J gene TRBJ1-2; D call uncertain. Germline V gene data show CDR1 as MDHEN and CDR2 as SYDVKM. CDR3 length: 18 residues. The V end lost 5 bases, the J end lost 8 bases, and 30 bases lay between the germline ends. The CDR3 DNA reads as TGTGCCAGCAGTCCTAACCTACCGACGGAGAACAGCCCCTGGGGCTACACCTTC. Encoded protein: CASSPNLPTENSPWGYTF.

Notes on this clone: The sample contains more than one DNA sequence encoding this CDR3. V is TRBV7-9 and J is TRBJ2-7; 11 bases fit TRBD2. CDR1 and CDR2 from the germline V gene are SEHNR and FQNEAQ (reference sequence). V was clipped by 3 bases and J by 0 bases; unmatched bases: 4. The CDR3 runs 16 residues. CDR3 coding DNA: TGTGCCAGCAGCTTGGGGGGACTAGCGGACTCCTACGAGCAGTACTTC. Encoded protein: CASSLGGLADSYEQYF.

This clone was recorded many times. The genes are TRBV6-4 and TRBJ2-6; the D is unclear. The CDR3 length is 14 residues. The germline V gene has CDR1 MRHNA and CDR2 SNTAGT. Between the trimmed V and J ends, which lost 2 bases and 0 bases, there was a span of 2 bases. The DNA of the CDR3 is TGTGCCAGCAGTGACAACTCTGGGGCCAACGTCCTGACTTTC. As protein: CASSDNSGANVLTF.

The chain carries TRBV30 and TRBJ1-4; D may be TRBD1 (6 bases). CDR3 length: 14 amino acids. CDR1 is GTSNPN and CDR2 is SVGIG in the germline V gene (reference sequence). The V and J ends lost 0 bases and 12 bases respectively, with 17 bases between them. As DNA, the CDR3 is TGTGCCTGGAGTGTTGGGAACTCGGGGGGGCAACTGTTTTTT. Translated: CAWSVGNSGGQLFF.

This chain links TRBV30 with TRBJ2-1; tentative D call: TRBD1 (5 bases). Germline CDR1 GTSNPN, CDR2 SVGIG (reference sequence). The length of the CDR3 is 13 residues. Trimming left V 0 bases short and J 9 bases short, with 12 bases between. The CDR3 bases are TGTGCCTGGAGTGTACTAAGGGGCGGTGAGCAGTTCTTC. Encoded protein: CAWSVLRGGEQFF.

Points on this clone: The junction does not match germline at one end; this may be a read error. The V call is TRBV6-6, the J call TRBJ2-5, with D perhaps matching TRBD1 (5 bases). The CDR3 consists of 13 residues. CDR1 is MNHNY and CDR2 is SVGAGI in the germline V gene (reference sequence). The CDR3 region has the DNA TGTGCCGGCAGTTATCGCAGGGTAGAGACCCAGTACTTC. Its protein is CAGSYRRVETQYF.

This clone was seen ten or more times. This specimen includes other DNA sequences encoding the same CDR3. This chain links TRBV2 with TRBJ2-7; no firm D call. Deletions cut 4 bases from V and 2 bases from J, with 6 bases between. Germline CDR1 reads SNHLY; CDR2 reads FYNNEI. This CDR3 comprises 12 residues. CDR3 in amino acids: CASSGQTYEQYF. The CDR3 bases are TGTGCCAGCAGTGGGCAGACCTACGAGCAGTACTTC.

The gene calls are TRBV9 and TRBJ1-1; D is unclear. Trimming removed 3 bases from V and 0 bases from J, with 18 bases in between. This CDR3 spans 17 amino acids. The germline V gene encodes CDR1 SGDLS and CDR2 YYNGEE. This CDR3 reads CASSAGSGPIMNTEAFF. The CDR3 coding sequence is TGTGCCAGCAGCGCCGGCAGTGGACCGATAATGAACACTGAAGCTTTCTTT.

V and J are TRBV6-1 and TRBJ2-5; D perhaps matches TRBD1 (6 bases). The V end lost 6 bases, the J end lost 5 bases, and 19 bases lay between the germline ends. CDR1 and CDR2 (germline): MNHNS, SASEGT. The CDR3 has 15 amino acids. CDR3 sequence reads: CASREDSTGRETQYF. CDR3 DNA: TGTGCCAGCAGGGAGGATTCCACAGGGCGGGAGACCCAGTACTTC.

This clone has just a few counts. The V and J genes are TRBV2 and TRBJ2-2; weak D call: TRBD2 (5 bases). V lost 4 bases and J 4 bases, leaving 10 bases between the germline ends. This CDR3 spans 14 amino acids. Germline lookup yields CDR1 SNHLY and CDR2 FYNNEI. The CDR3 loop is CASSVRESTGELFF. The CDR3 region has the DNA TGTGCCAGCAGTGTGAGGGAGTCCACCGGGGAGCTGTTTTTT.

About this clone itself: At the DNA level, this CDR3 is encoded by other sequences in the same sample as well. This rearrangement joins TRBV7-9 to TRBJ1-4; 9 bases line up with TRBD1. The V gene's germline CDR1 is SEHNR and CDR2 FQNEAQ (reference sequence). This CDR3 is built from 14 residues. Trimming at V came to 6 bases and at J to 5 bases, leaving 4 bases not matched to a gene. The CDR3 DNA follows: TGTGCCAGCAGTTGGGGACAGGGAAATGAAAAACTGTTTTTT. It encodes CASSWGQGNEKLFF.

The rearrangement joins TRBV6-5 to TRBJ2-1; 9 bases align to TRBD1. Germline lookup yields CDR1 MNHEY and CDR2 SVGAGI. The junction had 4 bases not matched to a gene; V was cut back by 6 bases and J by 1 base. CDR3 length: 15 residues. DNA for the CDR3: TGTGCCAGCAGGAGGACAGGGGCTTCCTACAATGAGCAGTTCTTC. Translated: CASRRTGASYNEQFF.

The rearrangement links TRBV7-8 to TRBJ2-1; D gene uncertain. CDR1 and CDR2 from the germline V gene are SGHVS and FQNEAQ. The germline V and J ends were trimmed by 1 base and 0 bases, with 7 bases remaining between them. This CDR3 has 15 amino acids. CDR3 in DNA: TGTGCCAGCAGCTTAGACTTGAGCTCCTACAATGAGCAGTTCTTC. Translating gives CASSLDLSSYNEQFF.